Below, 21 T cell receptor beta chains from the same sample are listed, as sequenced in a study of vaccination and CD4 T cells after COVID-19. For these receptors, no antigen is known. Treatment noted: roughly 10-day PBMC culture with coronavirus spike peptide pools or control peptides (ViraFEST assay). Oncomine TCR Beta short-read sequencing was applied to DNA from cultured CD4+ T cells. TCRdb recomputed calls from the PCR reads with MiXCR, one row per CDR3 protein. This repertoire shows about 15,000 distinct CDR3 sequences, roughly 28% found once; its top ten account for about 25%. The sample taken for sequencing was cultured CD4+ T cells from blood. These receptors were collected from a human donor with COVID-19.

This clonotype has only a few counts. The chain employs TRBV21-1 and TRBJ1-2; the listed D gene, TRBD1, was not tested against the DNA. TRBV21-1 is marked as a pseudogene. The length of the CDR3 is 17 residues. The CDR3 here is CASSNRGGTGCIDGYTF. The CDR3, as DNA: TGTGCCAGCAGCAATCGCGGCGGGACAGGGTGTATCGATGGCTACACCTTC.

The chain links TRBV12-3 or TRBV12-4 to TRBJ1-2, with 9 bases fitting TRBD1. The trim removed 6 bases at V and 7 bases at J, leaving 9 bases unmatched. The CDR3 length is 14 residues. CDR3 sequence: CASSPDRGKSGYTF. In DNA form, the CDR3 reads TGTGCCAGCAGCCCGGACAGGGGAAAAAGTGGCTACACCTTC.

CDR3 sequence (DNA): TGTGCCAGCAGCACAAGCGCGGGACGGGCCCCGAAGGGGAACACTGAAGCTTTCTTT. Translated: CASSTSAGRAPKGNTEAFF. The gene calls are TRBV21-1 and TRBJ1-1. TRBV21-1 is a pseudogene segment. This CDR3 has 19 residues.

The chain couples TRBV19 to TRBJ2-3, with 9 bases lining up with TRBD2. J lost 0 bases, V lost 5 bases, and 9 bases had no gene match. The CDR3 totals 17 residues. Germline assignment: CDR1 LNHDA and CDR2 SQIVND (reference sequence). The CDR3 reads CASSRTLAGPSTDTQYF. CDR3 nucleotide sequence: TGTGCCAGTAGTCGAACTCTAGCGGGGCCTAGCACAGATACGCAGTATTTT. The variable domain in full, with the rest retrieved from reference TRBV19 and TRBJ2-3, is DGGITQSPKYLFRKEGQNVTLSCEQNLNHDAMYWYRQDPGQGLRLIYYSQIVNDFQKGDIAEGYSVSREKKESFPLTVTSAQKNPTAFYLCASSRTLAGPSTDTQYFGPGTRLTVL.

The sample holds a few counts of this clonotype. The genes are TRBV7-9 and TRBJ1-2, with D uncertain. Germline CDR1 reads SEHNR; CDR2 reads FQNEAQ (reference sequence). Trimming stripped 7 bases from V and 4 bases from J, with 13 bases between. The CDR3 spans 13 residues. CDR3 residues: CASTPPGPYGYTF. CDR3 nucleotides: TGTGCCAGCACCCCCCCGGGTCCCTATGGCTACACCTTC.

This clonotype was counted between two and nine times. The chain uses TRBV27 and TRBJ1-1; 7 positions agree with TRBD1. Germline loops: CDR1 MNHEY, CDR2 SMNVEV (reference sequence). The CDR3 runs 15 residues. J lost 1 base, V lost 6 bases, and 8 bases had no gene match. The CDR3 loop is CASSPSRTGNTEAFF. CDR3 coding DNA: TGTGCCAGCAGCCCCTCCCGGACAGGGAACACTGAAGCTTTCTTT.

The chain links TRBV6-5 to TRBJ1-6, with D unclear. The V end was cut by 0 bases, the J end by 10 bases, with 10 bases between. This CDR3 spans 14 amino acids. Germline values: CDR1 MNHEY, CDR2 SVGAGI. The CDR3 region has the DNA TGTGCCAGCAGTTACTCGTCGACCGGATCACCCCTCCACTTT. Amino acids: CASSYSSTGSPLHF.

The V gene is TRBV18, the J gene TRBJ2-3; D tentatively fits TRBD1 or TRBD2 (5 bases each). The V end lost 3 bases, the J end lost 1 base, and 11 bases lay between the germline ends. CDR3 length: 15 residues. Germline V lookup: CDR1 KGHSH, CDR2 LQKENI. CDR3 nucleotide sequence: TGTGCCAGCTCACCGGTGCAGGGAGGCACAGATACGCAGTATTTT. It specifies CASSPVQGGTDTQYF.

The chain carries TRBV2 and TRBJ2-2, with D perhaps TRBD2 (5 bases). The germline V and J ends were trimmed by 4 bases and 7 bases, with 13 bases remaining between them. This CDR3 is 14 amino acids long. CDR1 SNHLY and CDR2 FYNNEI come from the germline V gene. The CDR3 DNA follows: TGTGCCAGCAGTGTTTCGGGGTCCGTCGGGGAGCTGTTTTTT. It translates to CASSVSGSVGELFF.

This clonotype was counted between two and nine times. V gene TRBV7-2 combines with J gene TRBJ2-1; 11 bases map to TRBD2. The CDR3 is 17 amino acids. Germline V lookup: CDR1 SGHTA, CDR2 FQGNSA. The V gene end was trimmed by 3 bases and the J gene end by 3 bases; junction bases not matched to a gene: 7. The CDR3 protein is CASSFGLLAGGYNEQFF. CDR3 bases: TGTGCCAGCAGCTTTGGCCTTCTAGCGGGGGGCTACAATGAGCAGTTCTTC. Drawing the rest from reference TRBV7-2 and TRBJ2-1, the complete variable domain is GAGVSQSPSNKVTEKGKDVELRCDPISGHTALYWYRQSLGQGLEFLIYFQGNSAPDKSGLPSDRFSAERTGGSVSTLTIQRTQQEDSAVYLCASSFGLLAGGYNEQFFGPGTRLTVL.

The CDR3 region has the DNA TGTGCCAGCACCCTAGGGGCAGCTAGCACAGATACGCAGTATTTT. Protein: CASTLGAASTDTQYF. V usage is TRBV28 and J usage is TRBJ2-3, with D possibly being TRBD1 (5 bases). This CDR3 is built from 15 residues. Trimming stripped 7 bases from V and 0 bases from J, with 14 bases between. Germline V gene sequence: CDR1 MDHEN, CDR2 SYDVKM.

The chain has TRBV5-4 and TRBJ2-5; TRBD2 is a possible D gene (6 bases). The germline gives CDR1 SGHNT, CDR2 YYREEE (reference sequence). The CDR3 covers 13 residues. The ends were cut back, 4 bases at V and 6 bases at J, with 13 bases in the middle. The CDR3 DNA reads TGTGCCAGCAGCCCGGGAGTACAGAAGACCCAGTACTTC. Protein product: CASSPGVQKTQYF.

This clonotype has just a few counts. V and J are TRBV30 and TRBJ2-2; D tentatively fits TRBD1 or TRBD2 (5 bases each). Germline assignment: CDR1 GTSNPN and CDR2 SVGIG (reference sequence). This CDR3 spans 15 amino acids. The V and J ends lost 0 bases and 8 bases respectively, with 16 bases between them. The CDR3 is CAWSVLGVEGGELFF. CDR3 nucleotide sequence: TGTGCCTGGAGTGTACTCGGGGTTGAGGGGGGGGAGCTGTTTTTT.

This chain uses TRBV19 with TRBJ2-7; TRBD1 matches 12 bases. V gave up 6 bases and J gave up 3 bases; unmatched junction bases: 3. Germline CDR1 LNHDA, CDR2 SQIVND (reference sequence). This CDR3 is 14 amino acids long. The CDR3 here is CASRGQGARYEQYF. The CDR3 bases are TGTGCCAGTAGGGGACAGGGGGCACGCTACGAGCAGTACTTC.

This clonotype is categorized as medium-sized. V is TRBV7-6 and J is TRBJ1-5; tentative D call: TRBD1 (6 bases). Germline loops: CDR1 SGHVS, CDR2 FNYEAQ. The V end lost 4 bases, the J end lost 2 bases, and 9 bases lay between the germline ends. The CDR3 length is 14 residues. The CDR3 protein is CASSSQGGNQPQHF. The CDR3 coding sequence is TGTGCCAGCAGCTCACAGGGTGGCAATCAGCCCCAGCATTTT.

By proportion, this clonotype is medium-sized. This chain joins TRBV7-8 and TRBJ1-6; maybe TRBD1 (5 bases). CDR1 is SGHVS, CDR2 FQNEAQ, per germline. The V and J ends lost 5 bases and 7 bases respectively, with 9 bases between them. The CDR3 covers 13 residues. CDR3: CASSRGGNSPLHF. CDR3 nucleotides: TGTGCCAGCAGCCGGGGCGGGAATTCACCCCTCCACTTT.

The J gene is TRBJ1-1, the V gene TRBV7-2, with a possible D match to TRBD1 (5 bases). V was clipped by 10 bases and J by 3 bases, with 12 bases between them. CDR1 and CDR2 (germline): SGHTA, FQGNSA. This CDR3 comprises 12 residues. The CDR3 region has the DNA TGTGCCACCGGGGGGGGGTACACTGAAGCTTTCTTT. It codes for CATGGGYTEAFF.

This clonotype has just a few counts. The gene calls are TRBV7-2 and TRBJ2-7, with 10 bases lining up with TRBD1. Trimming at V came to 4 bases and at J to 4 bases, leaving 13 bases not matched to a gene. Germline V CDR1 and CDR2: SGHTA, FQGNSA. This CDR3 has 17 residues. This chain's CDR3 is CASSSILGGTGEYEQYF. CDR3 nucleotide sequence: TGTGCCAGCAGCTCTATCTTAGGAGGGACAGGGGAGTACGAGCAGTACTTC.

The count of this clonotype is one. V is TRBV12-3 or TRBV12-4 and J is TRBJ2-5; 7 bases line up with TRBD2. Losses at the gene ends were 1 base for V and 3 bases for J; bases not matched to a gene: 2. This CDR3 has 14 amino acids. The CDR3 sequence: CASSLVGGKETQYF. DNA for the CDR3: TGTGCCAGCAGTTTAGTCGGGGGGAAAGAGACCCAGTACTTC.

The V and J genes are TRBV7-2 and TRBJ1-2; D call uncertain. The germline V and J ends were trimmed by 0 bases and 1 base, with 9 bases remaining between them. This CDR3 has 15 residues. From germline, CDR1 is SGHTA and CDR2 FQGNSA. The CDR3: CASSLAKTVNYGYTF. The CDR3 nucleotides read TGTGCCAGCAGCTTAGCCAAGACCGTTAACTATGGCTACACCTTC.

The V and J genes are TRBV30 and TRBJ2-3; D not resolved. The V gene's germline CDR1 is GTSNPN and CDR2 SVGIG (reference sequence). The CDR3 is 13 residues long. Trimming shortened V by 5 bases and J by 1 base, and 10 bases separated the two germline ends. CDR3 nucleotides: TGTGCCTGGTCCATGGGCGGCACAGATACGCAGTATTTT. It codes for CAWSMGGTDTQYF.